A selection of T cell receptor beta chains follows, all from one sample in a study of blood T cell repertoires in COVID-19. Produced via immunoSEQ multiplex PCR; TCRdb's table is partial and in-frame only. Of some 250,000 clones listed, about 90% were seen once; the top ten hold 1.2%. The sequencing sample was made of PBMCs or T cells enriched from blood (not recorded which). Receptors were obtained from a human donor in a cohort exposed to, infected with or recovered from COVID-19 (not recorded which). The donor label of this sample is uncertain. CDR3s include the opening cysteine and the closing phenylalanine or tryptophan. Each record gives: D gene, J gene, V gene, clone size, CDR3 DNA, CDR3 protein. D genes are given only for firm matches. Some rows mark clone size as missing; the rest say once, few, many or name a class of expanded clone.

TRBD1,TRBJ1-5,TRBV6-5,-,TGTGCCAGCAGTTCCCGGACAGGCGACGTTCAGCCCCAGCATTTT,CASSSRTGDVQPQHF
TRBD1,TRBJ2-7,TRBV12-5,-,TGTGCTAGTGGTTTGGACCAAGGGACAGACTACGAGCAGTACTTC,CASGLDQGTDYEQYF
-,TRBJ1-4,TRBV2,-,TGTGCCAGCAGTGAAGCAGCCACAGGAGAAAAACTGTTTTTT,CASSEAATGEKLFF
-,TRBJ1-2,TRBV10-3,-,TGTGCCATCAGTGACAGGGAAGACTATGGCTACACCTTC,CAISDREDYGYTF
-,TRBJ1-2,TRBV12-3/TRBV12-4,-,TGTGCCAGCAGCCAGGGTGCGGGGGGCTACACCTTC,CASSQGAGGYTF
-,TRBJ1-2,TRBV6-5,-,TGTGCCAGCAGAAGGGGTTCCTATGGCTACACCTTC,CASRRGSYGYTF
TRBD2,TRBJ2-5,TRBV15,-,TGTGCCACCAGCAGAGATCGGGTACTAGCGGTTTTTCAAGAGACCCAGTACTTC,CATSRDRVLAVFQETQYF
-,TRBJ2-5,TRBV5-5,-,TGTGCCAGCAGCTTTGCAGGAACTCAGGAGACCCAGTACTTC,CASSFAGTQETQYF
TRBD2,TRBJ2-5,TRBV9,once,TGTGCCAGCAGCGGTAGCGGGGTTCAAGAGACCCAGTACTTC,CASSGSGVQETQYF
-,TRBJ2-3,TRBV5-1,-,TGCGCCAGCAGCTTGGCAACTAACGGAGATACGCAGTATTTT,CASSLATNGDTQYF
TRBD1,TRBJ1-2,TRBV7-9,-,TGTGCCAGCAGCTCGACAGGGGGAACTGCGGGCTACACCTTC,CASSSTGGTAGYTF
-,TRBJ1-4,TRBV9,-,TGTGCCAGCAGCGTAGACCAGGGGCCTGGGGAAAAACTGTTTTTT,CASSVDQGPGEKLFF
-,TRBJ1-1,TRBV7-3,-,TGTGCCAGCAGCTTAGACAGTAACACTGAAGCTTTCTTT,CASSLDSNTEAFF
-,TRBJ2-7,TRBV29-1,-,TGCAGCGTTGAAGATCCAGACTTCTACGAGCAGTACTTC,CSVEDPDFYEQYF
-,TRBJ1-1,TRBV27,-,TGTGCCAGCAGAGTCCAGGGTTCCATGAACACTGAAGCTTTCTTT,CASRVQGSMNTEAFF
TRBD1,TRBJ1-1,TRBV5-1,-,TGCGCCAGCAGCAGAGGGACAGGGGGCAGATCGGGGACTGAAGCTTTCTTT,CASSRGTGGRSGTEAFF
TRBD2,TRBJ2-2,TRBV2,few,TGTGCCAGCAAGGGCAAGCGGGGGTACACCGGGGAGCTGTTTTTT,CASKGKRGYTGELFF
-,TRBJ1-2,TRBV5-1,-,TGCGCCAGCAGCTTGGATTCCAGGGAGGAGTATGGCTACACCTTC,CASSLDSREEYGYTF
-,TRBJ2-2,TRBV5-1,-,TGCGCCAGCAGCCAGCCAGGGGCCCTCAACACCGGGGAGCTGTTTTTT,CASSQPGALNTGELFF
-,TRBJ1-1,TRBV18,-,TGTGCCAGCTCACCGAATCACGCCAGCGATTACACTGAAGCTTTCTTT,CASSPNHASDYTEAFF
TRBD2,TRBJ2-3,TRBV10-3,-,TGTGCCACCCGGGATAGCGGGGGAGATACGCAGTATTTT,CATRDSGGDTQYF
-,TRBJ1-2,TRBV4-3,-,TGCGCCAGCAGCCAAGTGTCCGGCCAGGGCAACTATGGCTACACCTTC,CASSQVSGQGNYGYTF
-,TRBJ2-7,TRBV5-1,-,TGCGCCAGCAGCCGTGAAGAGGGCCGCTCCTACGAGCAGTACTTC,CASSREEGRSYEQYF
TRBD1,TRBJ1-5,TRBV3-1/TRBV3-2,-,TGTGCCAGCAGCCAAGATAGCGGGACAGGGAAATTGACCCAGCATTTT,CASSQDSGTGKLTQHF
TRBD1,TRBJ1-1,TRBV24-1,-,TGTGCCACCAGTGATGGCGTGGGACAGAGACTTTCCGATAAGGCTGAAGCTTTCTTT,CATSDGVGQRLSDKAEAFF
-,TRBJ1-2,TRBV5-1,-,TGCGCCAGCAGCCTAGGACTGGGCGGCTACACCTTC,CASSLGLGGYTF
-,TRBJ2-3,TRBV6-5,-,TGTGCCAGCAGTTCCTTGGGGGGGGCCGGGACAGATACGCAGTATTTT,CASSSLGGAGTDTQYF
-,TRBJ1-1,TRBV7-6,-,TGTGCCAGCAGCCCCAAAGAGGACAGCGCTAGTGCTTTCTTT,CASSPKEDSASAFF
-,TRBJ2-4,TRBV19,-,TGTGCCAGTCGCGGGGAGGACATTCAGTACTTC,CASRGEDIQYF
TRBD1,TRBJ2-1,TRBV24-1,-,TGTGCCACCAGTGGCAGGGGGATTTACAATGAGCAGTTCTTC,CATSGRGIYNEQFF
TRBD2,TRBJ2-1,TRBV6-4,-,TGTGCCAGCAGTGATAACGGGGGGTCCTACAATGAGCAGTTCTTC,CASSDNGGSYNEQFF
-,TRBJ1-2,TRBV11-2,-,TGTGCCAGCAGCCTGAGCGGGACCTCAGCAAACCATGGCTACACCTTC,CASSLSGTSANHGYTF
-,TRBJ2-1,TRBV7-9,-,TGTGCCAGCAGCCCGAGAGCTCACAGGACGACGCGAGATGAGCAGTTCTTC,CASSPRAHRTTRDEQFF
-,TRBJ1-4,TRBV5-6,-,TGTGCCAGCAGCTCCCCGAGGGCTAATGAAAAACTGTTTTTT,CASSSPRANEKLFF
-,TRBJ1-2,TRBV6-5,once,TGTGCCAGCAGTTACTCCAACTCCGGGGGCTACACCTTC,CASSYSNSGGYTF
TRBD1,TRBJ1-1,TRBV27,-,TGTGCCAGCAGTTTATCGGGGACAGGTAATGAAGCTTTCTTT,CASSLSGTGNEAFF